In this sample, the clone carrying this T cell receptor beta chain turned up many times. Its antigen is undetermined. This CDR3 spans 11 amino acids. Per the germline V gene, CDR1 is SNHLY and CDR2 is FYNNEI. The V end lost 8 bases, the J end lost 8 bases, and 9 bases lay between the germline ends. The sample belongs to a study of T cells in Graves' hyperthyroidism and ophthalmopathy. Regarding the study as a whole: The blood repertoire included most of the expanded thyroid clonotypes above 0.001.

Exclusion of patients followed from uncontrolled infection, other autoimmune disease, pregnancy or lactation. The study based diagnoses on clinical symptoms, serum thyroxine and TRAb, thyroid ultrasound and orbital computed tomography. The CDR3 regions of TCR beta were amplified from RNA transcripts. TCR CDR3 underwent first-round RT-PCR with the HTBI primer set. One entry per CDR3 protein results from TCRdb running MiXCR on the multiplex PCR reads. In the table there are about 660,000 distinct CDR3 sequences, over 40% of which are singletons. The sequenced sample consisted of peripheral blood or thyroid tissue (not recorded which). The TCR was taken from an adult man with Graves' disease, either hyperthyroidism or ophthalmopathy (not recorded which). The chain has TRBV2 and TRBJ1-4; D unresolved. The CDR3, as DNA: TGTGCCAGCTTCAACGGAGAAAAACTGTTTTTT. It yields the protein CASFNGEKLFF.